One and the same sample provided the 3 T cell receptor beta chains below, sequenced in a study of cytomegalovirus exposure and HLA in healthy donors. 13 Jbeta primers and 60 Vbeta primers were used for the PCR. Method: immunoSEQ multiplex PCR; TCRdb's copy keeps in-frame clones and lacks some. The sample holds approximately 130,000 clones, about 69% seen once. Source material: PBMCs. The source of these receptors is a man aged 25 to 45 in good health and CMV-seronegative.

The chain joins TRBV25-1 to TRBJ2-5, with 7 bases fitting TRBD2. V shed 2 bases, J shed 4 bases, and the junction held 10 bases outside the gene matches. The length of the CDR3 is 16 residues. Germline V gene lookup returns CDR1 MGHDK and CDR2 SYGVNS. The CDR3: CASSEPGGGLPETQYF. For the CDR3, the DNA is TGTGCCAGCAGTGAACCGGGCGGGGGTTTGCCAGAGACCCAGTACTTC.

The chain joins TRBV28 to TRBJ1-3; D uncertain. Germline CDR1 reads MDHEN; CDR2 reads SYDVKM. Deletions cut 4 bases from V and 0 bases from J, with 10 bases between. The CDR3 is 15 residues long. This CDR3 reads CASSSGLISGNTIYF. The CDR3 nucleotides read TGTGCCAGCAGTTCAGGACTCATCTCTGGAAACACCATATATTTT.

The chain links TRBV30 to TRBJ1-1; 7 positions match TRBD1. J lost 2 bases, V lost 0 bases, and 9 bases had no gene match. This CDR3 is built from 16 residues. Germline CDR1 reads GTSNPN; CDR2 reads SVGIG (reference sequence). The CDR3 reads CAWSVFAGTVNTEAFF. CDR3 sequence (DNA): TGTGCCTGGAGTGTATTCGCTGGGACAGTCAACACTGAAGCTTTCTTT. Using reference TRBV30 and TRBJ1-1 for the parts outside the CDR3, the full variable domain is SQTIHQWPATLVQPVGSPLSLECTVEGTSNPNLYWYRQAAGRGLQLLFYSVGIGQISSEVPQNLSASRPQDRQFILSSKKLLLSDSGFYLCAWSVFAGTVNTEAFFGQGTRLTVV.